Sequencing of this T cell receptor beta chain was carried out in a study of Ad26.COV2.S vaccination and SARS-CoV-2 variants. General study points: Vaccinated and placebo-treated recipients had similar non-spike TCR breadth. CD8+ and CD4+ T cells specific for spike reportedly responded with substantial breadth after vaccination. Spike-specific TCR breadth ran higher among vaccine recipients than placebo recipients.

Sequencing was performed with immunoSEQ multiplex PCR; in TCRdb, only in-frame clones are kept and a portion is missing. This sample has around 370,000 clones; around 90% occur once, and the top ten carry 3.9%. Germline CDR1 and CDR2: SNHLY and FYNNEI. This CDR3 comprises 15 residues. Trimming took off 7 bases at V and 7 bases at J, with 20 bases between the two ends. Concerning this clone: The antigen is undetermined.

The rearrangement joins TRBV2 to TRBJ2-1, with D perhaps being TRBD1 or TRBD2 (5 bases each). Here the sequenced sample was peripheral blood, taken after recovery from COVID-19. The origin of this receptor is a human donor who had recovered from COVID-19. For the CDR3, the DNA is TGTGCCAGCACCTGGAGGACAACTACTGGGAATGAGCAGTTCTTC. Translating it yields CASTWRTTTGNEQFF. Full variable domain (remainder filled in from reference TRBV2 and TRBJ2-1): EPEVTQTPSHQVTQMGQEVILRCVPISNHLYFYWYRQILGQKVEFLVSFYNNEISEKSEIFDDQFSVERPDGSNFTLKIRSTKLEDSAMYFCASTWRTTTGNEQFFGPGTRLTVL.